This is a list of T cell receptor beta chains from one sample in a study of shared clonotypes between healthy human individuals. The data were produced by immunoSEQ multiplex PCR, yet TCRdb's version contains in-frame clones alone and is incomplete. The profile shows hundreds of thousands of clones, 90% to 97% of them singletons. Sequenced input: naive CD8+ T cells sorted from blood. These receptors were collected from a woman between 25 and 40 years old in good health. CDR3s include the opening cysteine and the closing phenylalanine or tryptophan. D genes are given only for firm matches. Rows give clone size only sometimes, using once, few, many, or a class for an expanded clone.

j_gene: TRBJ2-5
d_gene: -
abundance: -
v_gene: TRBV7-9
CDR3nt: TGTGCCAGCAGCTACAGACTAGACTCACAAGAGACCCAGTACTTC
CDR3aa: CASSYRLDSQETQYF

j_gene: TRBJ1-1
d_gene: -
abundance: -
v_gene: TRBV19
CDR3nt: TGTGCCAGTAAGTACGGAATGAACACTGAAGCTTTCTTT
CDR3aa: CASKYGMNTEAFF

j_gene: TRBJ2-7
d_gene: TRBD1
abundance: -
v_gene: TRBV29-1
CDR3nt: TGCAGCGTTGAAGATGGACAGGGGTCCTACGAGCAGTACTTC
CDR3aa: CSVEDGQGSYEQYF

j_gene: TRBJ2-7
d_gene: -
abundance: -
v_gene: TRBV28
CDR3nt: TGTGCCAGCAGTTTACAGTCCTACGAGCAGTACTTC
CDR3aa: CASSLQSYEQYF

j_gene: TRBJ2-7
d_gene: -
abundance: -
v_gene: TRBV6-5
CDR3nt: TGTGCCAGCAGTTACGGGGTTACCTACGAGCAGTACTTC
CDR3aa: CASSYGVTYEQYF

j_gene: TRBJ2-7
d_gene: -
abundance: once
v_gene: TRBV28
CDR3nt: TGTGCCAGCAGTTACCAAGGGAACGAGCAGTACTTC
CDR3aa: CASSYQGNEQYF

j_gene: TRBJ2-2
d_gene: TRBD1
abundance: -
v_gene: TRBV28
CDR3nt: TGTGCCAGCGGACCTGGACAGGGGAAGACCGGGGAGCTGTTTTTT
CDR3aa: CASGPGQGKTGELFF

j_gene: TRBJ1-2
d_gene: -
abundance: -
v_gene: TRBV13
CDR3nt: TGTGCCAGCAGCTACCTGGGGAGTCCCGACTATGGCTACACCTTC
CDR3aa: CASSYLGSPDYGYTF

j_gene: TRBJ2-5
d_gene: -
abundance: -
v_gene: TRBV11-1
CDR3nt: TGTGCCAGCAGCTTAAGGGACGTAGGGCTCCAAGGGACCCAGTACTTC
CDR3aa: CASSLRDVGLQGTQYF

j_gene: TRBJ2-7
d_gene: -
abundance: -
v_gene: TRBV2
CDR3nt: TGTGCCAGCAGTGGGGATCACTCCTACGAGCAGTACTTC
CDR3aa: CASSGDHSYEQYF

j_gene: TRBJ2-1
d_gene: -
abundance: -
v_gene: TRBV5-6
CDR3nt: TGTGCCAGCAGCCCAAGGCCCCGGCACCTTTCGAGTGAGCAGTTCTTC
CDR3aa: CASSPRPRHLSSEQFF

j_gene: TRBJ2-1
d_gene: TRBD2
abundance: -
v_gene: TRBV13
CDR3nt: TGTGCCAGCAGCGAAAAGCGGGAGTACAATGAGCAGTTCTTC
CDR3aa: CASSEKREYNEQFF

j_gene: TRBJ2-7
d_gene: -
abundance: -
v_gene: TRBV11-3
CDR3nt: TGTGCCAGCAGCTCAAGCGGTGACGAGCAGTACTTC
CDR3aa: CASSSSGDEQYF

j_gene: TRBJ2-3
d_gene: -
abundance: once
v_gene: TRBV27
CDR3nt: TGTGCCAGCAGTCAATCACTTGGGGGTAGCACAGATACGCAGTATTTT
CDR3aa: CASSQSLGGSTDTQYF

j_gene: TRBJ2-7
d_gene: -
abundance: few
v_gene: TRBV7-9
CDR3nt: TGTGCCAGCAGCTTAGCGCCCGGGGCGGAGCAGTACTTC
CDR3aa: CASSLAPGAEQYF

j_gene: TRBJ2-1
d_gene: TRBD2
abundance: few
v_gene: TRBV2
CDR3nt: TGTGCCAGCAGTAGCAGTCCGGGACTAGCCTCGCTGAATGAGCAGTTCTTC
CDR3aa: CASSSSPGLASLNEQFF

j_gene: TRBJ2-1
d_gene: -
abundance: -
v_gene: TRBV10-2
CDR3nt: TGCGCCAGCAGTGGTCCGTACAATGAGCAGTTCTTC
CDR3aa: CASSGPYNEQFF

j_gene: TRBJ1-2
d_gene: -
abundance: -
v_gene: TRBV29-1
CDR3nt: TGCAGCGTTGAAATAGGGTCCCCCTATGGCTACACCTTC
CDR3aa: CSVEIGSPYGYTF

j_gene: TRBJ1-1
d_gene: -
abundance: -
v_gene: TRBV5-8
CDR3nt: TGTGCCAGCCCGGGGACGGTGAACACTGAAGCTTTCTTT
CDR3aa: CASPGTVNTEAFF

j_gene: TRBJ2-2
d_gene: -
abundance: -
v_gene: TRBV5-1
CDR3nt: TGCGCCAGCAGCTTGGCGGGGAGGATCGCCGGGGAGCTGTTTTTT
CDR3aa: CASSLAGRIAGELFF

j_gene: TRBJ2-1
d_gene: TRBD2
abundance: -
v_gene: TRBV15
CDR3nt: TGTGCCACCAGCTTCCGGACTAGCGGGAGTGGGGATGAGCAGTTCTTC
CDR3aa: CATSFRTSGSGDEQFF

j_gene: TRBJ2-7
d_gene: -
abundance: -
v_gene: TRBV6-1
CDR3nt: TGTGCCAGCAGTGAAGGACGGTCGAGCTCCTACGAGCAGTACTTC
CDR3aa: CASSEGRSSSYEQYF

j_gene: TRBJ1-1
d_gene: -
abundance: -
v_gene: TRBV16
CDR3nt: TGTGCCAGCAGCCAAGGCACAGCAAACACTGAAGCTTTCTTT
CDR3aa: CASSQGTANTEAFF

j_gene: TRBJ2-3
d_gene: -
abundance: -
v_gene: TRBV19
CDR3nt: TGTGCCAGTAGTATCGGGACTCCTCCTGATACGCAGTATTTT
CDR3aa: CASSIGTPPDTQYF

j_gene: TRBJ2-7
d_gene: TRBD2
abundance: -
v_gene: TRBV7-6
CDR3nt: TGTGCCAGCAGCTTAGGATCTAGCGGGAGGCTGTACGAGCAGTACTTC
CDR3aa: CASSLGSSGRLYEQYF

j_gene: TRBJ2-7
d_gene: -
abundance: -
v_gene: TRBV6-5
CDR3nt: TGTGCCAGCGGAGACAGGCTATCCTACGAGCAGTACTTC
CDR3aa: CASGDRLSYEQYF

j_gene: TRBJ1-1
d_gene: -
abundance: once
v_gene: TRBV2
CDR3nt: TGTGCCAGCAGTGCGGACAACACTGAAGCTTTCTTT
CDR3aa: CASSADNTEAFF

j_gene: TRBJ2-6
d_gene: TRBD1
abundance: -
v_gene: TRBV4-1
CDR3nt: TGCGCCAGCAGCCAACCCGGGACAGGGGAGCCTGGGGCCAACGTCCTGACTTTC
CDR3aa: CASSQPGTGEPGANVLTF

j_gene: TRBJ2-3
d_gene: TRBD2
abundance: -
v_gene: TRBV7-8
CDR3nt: TGTGCCAGCAGCTCAATGACTAGCGAAAGCACAGATACGCAGTATTTT
CDR3aa: CASSSMTSESTDTQYF

j_gene: TRBJ1-4
d_gene: -
abundance: once
v_gene: TRBV5-1
CDR3nt: TGCGCCAGCAGGACGGCCGGGGGTCTTAATGAAAAACTGTTTTTT
CDR3aa: CASRTAGGLNEKLFF

j_gene: TRBJ2-2
d_gene: -
abundance: -
v_gene: TRBV6-5
CDR3nt: TGTGCCAGCAGTTACTGGGTAACCACCGGGGAGCTGTTTTTT
CDR3aa: CASSYWVTTGELFF

j_gene: TRBJ2-1
d_gene: -
abundance: once
v_gene: TRBV27
CDR3nt: TGTGCCAGCAGGAGCAGTCTCAATGAGCAGTTCTTC
CDR3aa: CASRSSLNEQFF

j_gene: TRBJ1-4
d_gene: TRBD1
abundance: -
v_gene: TRBV7-9
CDR3nt: TGTGCCAGCAGCCCTCCGGGACAGAATAATGAAAAACTGTTTTTT
CDR3aa: CASSPPGQNNEKLFF

j_gene: TRBJ2-7
d_gene: TRBD2
abundance: -
v_gene: TRBV7-9
CDR3nt: TGTGCCAGCAGCCGGGGACTAGCGGGAGAGGGCTCCTACGAGCAGTACTTC
CDR3aa: CASSRGLAGEGSYEQYF

j_gene: TRBJ2-5
d_gene: TRBD2
abundance: -
v_gene: TRBV19
CDR3nt: TGTGCCAGTAGTATAGATCGGGAGGGCACGCGAGAGACCCAGTACTTC
CDR3aa: CASSIDREGTRETQYF

j_gene: TRBJ2-1
d_gene: -
abundance: -
v_gene: TRBV28
CDR3nt: TGTGCCAGCAGTCAGACGGGCCTTATCCCCGATCAGTTCTTC
CDR3aa: CASSQTGLIPDQFF

j_gene: TRBJ2-7
d_gene: -
abundance: -
v_gene: TRBV29-1
CDR3nt: TGCAGCGTTGGGGGCAACTCCTACGAGCAGTACTTC
CDR3aa: CSVGGNSYEQYF

j_gene: TRBJ2-1
d_gene: -
abundance: once
v_gene: TRBV9
CDR3nt: TGTGCCAGCAGTCGTAGCAGGAATGAGCAGTTCTTC
CDR3aa: CASSRSRNEQFF

j_gene: TRBJ1-5
d_gene: -
abundance: -
v_gene: TRBV7-9
CDR3nt: TGTGCCAGCAGCTTAGGACAGCCGCAGCCCCAGCATTTT
CDR3aa: CASSLGQPQPQHF

j_gene: TRBJ1-1
d_gene: -
abundance: once
v_gene: TRBV28
CDR3nt: TGTGCCAGCAGTCCCGTGGGAGGGGCCACTGAAGCTTTCTTT
CDR3aa: CASSPVGGATEAFF

j_gene: TRBJ1-6
d_gene: -
abundance: -
v_gene: TRBV9
CDR3nt: TGTGCCAGCAGCGTAGATCTTAATTCACCCCTCCACTTT
CDR3aa: CASSVDLNSPLHF

j_gene: TRBJ2-1
d_gene: -
abundance: -
v_gene: TRBV10-1
CDR3nt: TGCGCCAGCAGTGCTGGACTCGGGCAGTTCTTC
CDR3aa: CASSAGLGQFF

j_gene: TRBJ2-7
d_gene: -
abundance: -
v_gene: TRBV5-6
CDR3nt: TGTGCCAGCAGCTGGGGTCCCTCCTACGAGCAGTACTTC
CDR3aa: CASSWGPSYEQYF

j_gene: TRBJ1-4
d_gene: -
abundance: -
v_gene: TRBV6-1
CDR3nt: TGTGCCAGCGGTTCCCTGAGGTCCTATAATGAAAAACTGTTTTTT
CDR3aa: CASGSLRSYNEKLFF

j_gene: TRBJ2-7
d_gene: TRBD1
abundance: -
v_gene: TRBV2
CDR3nt: TGTGCCGGTCTAGGACAGGGACTCACCTACGAGCAGTACTTC
CDR3aa: CAGLGQGLTYEQYF

j_gene: TRBJ1-1
d_gene: TRBD1
abundance: -
v_gene: TRBV15
CDR3nt: TGTGCCACCAGCAGACGTTCGGGACAGAGTAACACTGAAGCTTTCTTT
CDR3aa: CATSRRSGQSNTEAFF

j_gene: TRBJ2-2
d_gene: -
abundance: -
v_gene: TRBV19
CDR3nt: TGTGCCAGTAGTGGGTTAGTTGAGTACACCGGGGAGCTGTTTTTT
CDR3aa: CASSGLVEYTGELFF

j_gene: TRBJ2-3
d_gene: -
abundance: -
v_gene: TRBV9
CDR3nt: TGTGCCAGCAGCGTTCTTCTAGGGAAAGCAGATACGCAGTATTTT
CDR3aa: CASSVLLGKADTQYF

j_gene: TRBJ2-5
d_gene: TRBD2
abundance: once
v_gene: TRBV7-9
CDR3nt: TGTGCCAGCAGCACACCGGGATCAAGCGGGGAGCAGTACTTC
CDR3aa: CASSTPGSSGEQYF